The rows below give T cell receptor beta chains drawn from one sample of a study of a mutant IDH1 vaccine in newly diagnosed glioma. Profiling relied on immunoSEQ multiplex PCR, and the TCRdb table lists in-frame clones only, not all of them. Of about 26,000 clones in the sample, approximately 79% were seen once. Antigen specificity for these receptors is unknown. Source: PBMCs, taken from a glioma patient whose treatment included an IDH1 peptide vaccine. These receptors were taken from a man aged 35-49 years with glioma. Some clones in this sample may be carry-over from other donors' samples. The CDR3 runs from the conserved cysteine through the conserved F or W. The order of the fields is CDR3 protein, clone size, J gene, CDR3 length, D gene, V gene. The D gene is left open where the match is weak. Clone size is not always given. Where it is, it says once, few, many or a class for expanded clones.

CASSEAVGGGGAYEQYF | NA | TRBJ2-7 | 17 | TRBD2 | TRBV6-1
CASSLDRSRTQYF | NA | TRBJ2-5 | 13 | NA | TRBV7-9
CSVAAGADTQYF | few | TRBJ2-3 | 12 | NA | TRBV29-1
CATSDGLTYEQYF | NA | TRBJ2-7 | 13 | NA | TRBV5-4
CAWSVSGVRLVEKLFF | NA | TRBJ1-4 | 16 | NA | TRBV30
CASSPGLGGYTF | NA | TRBJ1-2 | 12 | NA | TRBV27
CASSLGGGETEKLFF | NA | TRBJ1-4 | 15 | NA | TRBV7-9
CASSVGGMSEAFF | NA | TRBJ1-1 | 13 | NA | TRBV5-1
CAWSPLTGVFVYEQYF | once | NA | 16 | TRBD1 | TRBV30
CAISEPSGGSYNEQFF | NA | TRBJ2-1 | 16 | TRBD2 | TRBV10-3
CASSFEGREGETQYF | NA | TRBJ2-5 | 15 | TRBD2 | TRBV7-8
CASSPNTGDSGNTIYF | NA | TRBJ1-3 | 16 | TRBD1 | TRBV18
CASSTRKVDPNQPQHF | few | TRBJ1-5 | 16 | NA | TRBV19
CASSWGPGNQPQHF | once | TRBJ1-5 | 14 | NA | TRBV19
CASSRGPYGYTF | NA | TRBJ1-2 | 12 | TRBD1 | TRBV7-9
CASSEGRAAEQYF | NA | TRBJ2-7 | 13 | NA | TRBV2
CAISEATGSGYGYTF | NA | TRBJ1-2 | 15 | TRBD1 | TRBV10-3
CASSQGPSYDTQYF | NA | TRBJ2-3 | 14 | NA | TRBV4-1
CASSQGGETQYF | NA | TRBJ2-5 | 12 | NA | TRBV27
CASSQDSYSGNTIYF | NA | TRBJ1-3 | 15 | NA | TRBV4-3
CASSLAISRGNTEAFF | NA | TRBJ1-1 | 16 | NA | TRBV7-2
CAWSASPETDLGNTEAFF | few | TRBJ1-1 | 18 | NA | TRBV30
CAWSALYAEAFF | NA | TRBJ1-1 | 12 | NA | TRBV30
CASSLGVGNQPQHF | few | TRBJ1-5 | 14 | NA | TRBV11-2
CASSESGGSYEQYF | NA | TRBJ2-7 | 14 | TRBD2 | TRBV10-1
CASSTGVDTQYF | NA | TRBJ2-3 | 12 | NA | TRBV19
CASSFLTAKNIQYF | NA | TRBJ2-4 | 14 | NA | TRBV5-8
CASSPVLGDYNSPLHF | NA | TRBJ1-6 | 16 | NA | TRBV18
CASRGDPTNQPQHF | NA | TRBJ1-5 | 14 | NA | TRBV2
CASGQGNNSPLHF | NA | TRBJ1-6 | 13 | TRBD1 | TRBV4-1
CASSPLFEFTDTQYF | NA | TRBJ2-3 | 15 | NA | TRBV4-1
CASSEAWAGGERYF | NA | TRBJ2-7 | 14 | TRBD1 | TRBV6-1
CASSPPPGNTEAFF | NA | TRBJ1-1 | 14 | NA | TRBV7-9
CAWARQATTEAFF | few | TRBJ1-1 | 13 | NA | TRBV30
CASSLATPRTGPLHF | NA | TRBJ1-6 | 15 | TRBD1 | TRBV7-8
CASSLSSASGGQETQYF | NA | TRBJ2-5 | 17 | TRBD2 | TRBV7-8
CASSLALTDGEKLFF | NA | TRBJ1-4 | 15 | NA | TRBV7-2
CASSLQGMGTDTQYF | once | TRBJ2-3 | 15 | NA | TRBV5-4
CASSTSRAAYNEQFF | NA | TRBJ2-1 | 15 | NA | TRBV6-6
CASSLISENTEAFF | NA | TRBJ1-1 | 14 | NA | TRBV27
CASRPGTGAPYEQYF | few | TRBJ2-7 | 15 | NA | TRBV12-2
CASSLEVGTAEAFF | NA | TRBJ1-1 | 14 | TRBD1 | TRBV5-1
CASSVASGGAGTDTQYF | few | TRBJ2-3 | 17 | TRBD2 | TRBV6-4
CSVTRTSGVPGNEQFF | NA | TRBJ2-1 | 16 | TRBD2 | TRBV29-1
CASSPLRGNQPQHF | NA | TRBJ1-5 | 14 | NA | TRBV18
CASSLASSSYEQYF | NA | TRBJ2-7 | 14 | NA | TRBV7-2
CASSRRGGSNQPQHF | NA | TRBJ1-5 | 15 | NA | TRBV6-5
CAWGGGASGELFF | NA | TRBJ2-2 | 13 | TRBD2 | TRBV30
CSVRDTMRTYEQYF | NA | TRBJ2-7 | 14 | NA | TRBV29-1